The subject of this entry is one TCR beta chain. What it binds is unknown. This sample is drawn from a study of T-cell memory formation after mild COVID-19. Study-wide results and caveats: Day 15 to 85 contractors were CD4/CD8 balanced; later expanders leaned CD4+.

Constant-segment primers served in 5'RACE that generated TCR alpha and TCR beta cDNA libraries bearing sample barcodes and UMIs. Via MiXCR, TCRdb re-called the 5' RACE reads, giving one row per CDR3 protein. The sample yields about 130,000 distinct CDR3 sequences, around 27% seen once. Trimming pared 2 bases from V and 3 bases from J, leaving 8 bases between. The CDR3 extends over 13 amino acids. Germline CDR1 and CDR2: MNHEY and SVGEGT. The receptor comes from an adult woman who had mild COVID-19 (a few samples of this study predate the infection). Cell type and time point are not known. Sample: PBMCs or a T cell subset sorted from them (not recorded which). The rearrangement joins TRBV6-2 or TRBV6-3 to TRBJ2-7; D gene uncertain. Here the CDR3 DNA reads TGTGCCAGCAGTTACCAGGAGAGCTACGAGCAGTACTTC. It translates to CASSYQESYEQYF.